A single sample gave rise to the 27 T cell receptor beta chains below, sequenced in a study of T cells in Graves' hyperthyroidism and ophthalmopathy. Researchers took RNA transcripts and amplified the TCR beta CDR3 regions from them. During a first-round RT-PCR of the TCR CDR3, the HTBI primer set was used. One entry per CDR3 protein results from TCRdb running MiXCR on the multiplex PCR reads. Among roughly 700,000 distinct CDR3 sequences listed, 15% to 20% were seen once. The specimen was blood. The receptors stem from a man aged 50-59 years with Graves' hyperthyroidism.

This clonotype occurred many times. The genes are TRBV7-2 and TRBJ2-5; 15 nucleotides line up with TRBD2. Germline assignment: CDR1 SGHTA and CDR2 FQGNSA. The length of the CDR3 is 16 residues. V lost 7 bases to trimming and J lost 5 bases; unmatched junction nucleotides: 8. The CDR3 DNA reads TGTGCCAGCACCAAAAAGGGGACTAGCGGGGGGGAGACCCAGTACTTC. It specifies CASTKKGTSGGETQYF. Based on the CDR3 plus reference TRBV7-2 and TRBJ2-5, the full variable domain is GAGVSQSPSNKVTEKGKDVELRCDPISGHTALYWYRQSLGQGLEFLIYFQGNSAPDKSGLPSDRFSAERTGGSVSTLTIQRTQQEDSAVYLCASTKKGTSGGETQYFGPGTRLLVL.

This clonotype was seen a few times. This chain uses TRBV12-3 or TRBV12-4 with TRBJ2-7; perhaps TRBD2 as D (6 bases). CDR3 length: 14 amino acids. The V and J ends lost 7 bases and 6 bases respectively, with 19 bases between them. CDR3 in amino acids: CASKPDLAGGEQYF. CDR3 DNA: TGTGCCAGCAAGCCGGACCTCGCCGGGGGCGAGCAGTACTTC.

This clonotype occurred many times. The chain carries TRBV6-1 and TRBJ2-7; TRBD2 might be the D (5 bases). V lost 4 bases and J lost 5, with 18 bases in between. CDR1 and CDR2 from the germline V gene are MNHNS and SASEGT. The length of the CDR3 is 15 residues. CDR3: CASSVPQRPDHEQYF. DNA of the CDR3: TGTGCCAGCAGTGTGCCCCAGCGGCCAGACCACGAGCAGTACTTC.

This clonotype was seen a handful of times. The CDR3 DNA is TGTGCCTGGAGTGAGGACAGGGGGTCCCAAGAGACCCAGTACTTC. Protein: CAWSEDRGSQETQYF. This chain links TRBV30 with TRBJ2-5; 10 positions agree with TRBD1. Losses at the gene ends were 1 base for V and 1 base for J; bases not matched to a gene: 3. From germline, CDR1 is GTSNPN and CDR2 SVGIG (reference sequence). This CDR3 contains 15 residues.

The V call is TRBV20-1, the J call TRBJ2-3; TRBD2 agrees at 7 bases. V was clipped by 1 base and J by 1 base; unmatched bases: 5. The length of the CDR3 is 15 residues. Germline CDR1 reads DFQATT; CDR2 reads SNEGSKA (reference sequence). This chain's CDR3 is CSARGGAGGTDTQYF. CDR3 DNA: TGCAGTGCTAGAGGGGGCGCGGGAGGCACAGATACGCAGTATTTT.

This clonotype showed up many times. The chain is built from TRBV27 and TRBJ2-7; 13 positions agree with TRBD2. V trimming: 5 bases; J trimming: 7 bases; junction bases outside the gene matches: 11. Germline V gene data show CDR1 as MNHEY and CDR2 as SMNVEV (reference sequence). CDR3 length: 16 residues. The CDR3 coding sequence is TGTGCCAGCAGTAGGATAGGCGGACTAGCGGGGGATGAGCAGTACTTC. Its translation: CASSRIGGLAGDEQYF.

Ten or more counts support this clonotype. The V call is TRBV28, the J call TRBJ2-1; D ambiguous. The CDR3 covers 12 residues. V lost 1 base, J lost 9 bases, and 7 bases lay in between. Germline V gene lookup returns CDR1 MDHEN and CDR2 SYDVKM. In DNA form, the CDR3 reads TGTGCCAGCAGTTTATCGGACGGTGAGCAGTTCTTC. Translated, it gives CASSLSDGEQFF.

A few counts support this clonotype. The V gene is TRBV19, the J gene TRBJ2-3, with TRBD2 identical over 11 bases. The V segment lost 3 bases and the J segment 2 bases; nucleotides outside the gene matches: 7. This CDR3 region has 17 residues. Germline assignment: CDR1 LNHDA and CDR2 SQIVND (reference sequence). The CDR3 sequence: CASSISGTSGYTDTQYF. Here the CDR3 DNA reads TGTGCCAGTAGTATTTCCGGGACTAGCGGATACACAGATACGCAGTATTTT.

V usage is TRBV12-3 or TRBV12-4 and J usage is TRBJ2-7, with 9 bases that match TRBD1. This CDR3 has 16 amino acids. Germline trimming cut 3 bases from V and 1 base from J; bases unmatched to any gene: 7. The CDR3, as DNA: TGTGCCAGCAGTTTTACTCGGACAGGGGTTTCCTACGAGCAGTACTTC. It yields the protein CASSFTRTGVSYEQYF.

This clonotype was counted a single time. The chain has TRBV18 and TRBJ2-2; 9 bases map to TRBD1. Unmatched junction bases numbered 8, after V lost 4 bases and J lost 5 bases. The CDR3 sequence is 16 residues long. CDR1 and CDR2 from the germline V gene are KGHSH and LQKENI. This chain's CDR3 is CASSLAGTGRTGELFF. The CDR3 DNA sequence: TGTGCCAGCTCACTCGCCGGGACAGGGAGAACCGGGGAGCTGTTTTTT.

This clonotype was observed many times. This rearrangement joins TRBV28 to TRBJ1-1; no reliable D call. V was cut by 1 base and J by 4 bases, with 13 bases left in between. This CDR3 has 15 residues. The germline V gene has CDR1 MDHEN and CDR2 SYDVKM. The DNA of the CDR3 is TGTGCCAGCAGTTTATCTCTAGGATATGGCACTGAAGCTTTCTTT. It translates to CASSLSLGYGTEAFF.

This clonotype has only a few counts. The chain joins TRBV25-1 to TRBJ1-2; the D is unclear. CDR3 length: 12 amino acids. CDR1 is MGHDK and CDR2 is SYGVNS in the germline V gene. The ends were cut back, 4 bases at V and 7 bases at J, with 10 bases in the middle. In DNA form, the CDR3 reads TGTGCCAGCAGTGCGGGTGACGGTGGCTACACCTTC. Translation: CASSAGDGGYTF.

V gene TRBV6-2 or TRBV6-3 combines with J gene TRBJ2-1; D unresolved. V lost 4 bases and J 4 bases, leaving 8 bases between the germline ends. The germline CDR1 and CDR2 sequences are MNHEY and SVGEGT. The CDR3 has 13 amino acids. The CDR3 nucleotides read TGTGCCAGCAGTTTTCGGCAGTACAATGAGCAGTTCTTC. Residues: CASSFRQYNEQFF.

This clonotype occurred many times. The CDR3 sequence: CASSLTFSGSLTYNEQFF. In nucleotides, the CDR3 is TGTGCCAGCAGCTTAACCTTTAGCGGGAGCTTGACTTACAATGAGCAGTTCTTC. The chain recombines TRBV7-9 with TRBJ2-1; TRBD2 agrees at 9 bases. Germline V gene sequence: CDR1 SEHNR, CDR2 FQNEAQ (reference sequence). The CDR3 covers 18 residues. J gave up 4 bases and V 2 bases, and 12 bases lay outside the gene matches.

The V call is TRBV30, the J call TRBJ2-7; D tentatively fits TRBD1 or TRBD2 (6 bases each). This CDR3 contains 12 residues. Germline V gives CDR1 GTSNPN, CDR2 SVGIG (reference sequence). V lost 3 bases to trimming and J lost 6 bases, with 12 bases between them. As DNA, the CDR3 is TGTGCCTGGAGGCGGGACACCCTCGAGCAGTACTTC. Translating gives CAWRRDTLEQYF.

This clonotype came up many times. The chain uses TRBV11-1 and TRBJ2-2; 11 positions match TRBD1. J lost 4 bases, V lost 5 bases, and 12 bases had no gene match. Per the germline V gene, CDR1 is SGHAT and CDR2 is FQDESV (reference sequence). The CDR3 totals 18 residues. DNA for the CDR3: TGTGCCAGCAGCCAAGGCCCGGGACAGGGGGATCTCACCGGGGAGCTGTTTTTT. Protein: CASSQGPGQGDLTGELFF.

A word on this clonotype: This may be a read error, as it is one base from a much larger clone. V and J are TRBV12-3 or TRBV12-4 and TRBJ2-5; 7 bases line up with TRBD1. The CDR3 extends over 13 amino acids. The CDR3 coding sequence is TGTGCCAGCAGCCCGGACAGGAGGCTAGGTGGGCACTTC. Its protein is CASSPDRRLGGHF.

In this sample, this clonotype turned up a few times. The rearrangement joins TRBV20-1 to TRBJ2-1; 9 bases line up with TRBD1. With 3 bases clipped from V and 8 bases from J, the junction kept 5 bases outside the gene matches. Germline values: CDR1 DFQATT, CDR2 SNEGSKA (reference sequence). The CDR3 is 13 amino acids. CDR3 coding DNA: TGCAGTGCTAGCGTCACAGGGGGCTATGAGCAGTTCTTC. Its translation is CSASVTGGYEQFF.

Points on this clonotype: A much larger clone differs from this one at a single base, so this may be a read error. The rearrangement links TRBV10-3 to TRBJ2-3; possibly TRBD2 for D (6 bases). Germline lookup yields CDR1 ENHRY and CDR2 SYGVKD. The CDR3 is made up of 14 amino acids. As DNA, the CDR3 is TGTGCCACCAGTAGCTCGGCGGGAACAGATACGCAGTATTTT. This sequence encodes CATSSSAGTDTQYF.

The chain uses TRBV20-1 and TRBJ2-3; no clear D gene. The CDR3 totals 16 residues. The germline V gene encodes CDR1 DFQATT and CDR2 SNEGSKA (reference sequence). Trimming took 1 base from V and 2 from J, leaving 16 bases between them. The CDR3 is CSARVHPHPYTDTQYF. CDR3 DNA: TGCAGTGCTAGAGTTCACCCCCATCCGTACACAGATACGCAGTATTTT.

As concerns this clonotype: A much larger clone sits a single nucleotide away, making a read error possible. The chain couples TRBV10-3 to TRBJ1-5; perhaps TRBD1 as D (6 bases). CDR1 ENHRY and CDR2 SYGVKD come from the germline V gene. CDR3 length: 13 amino acids. The CDR3 region is CAIRGGLGQPRHF. The CDR3 DNA reads TGTGCCATCAGAGGGGGTCTGGGTCAGCCCCGGCATTTT.

Ten or more counts support this clonotype. The chain carries TRBV11-2 and TRBJ2-2, with TRBD2 matching 13 bases. Trimming took 3 bases from V and 4 from J; bases not matched to a gene: 8. Germline V gene lookup returns CDR1 SGHAT and CDR2 FQNNGV. This CDR3 has 18 amino acids. DNA of the CDR3: TGTGCCAGCAGCTTGATATTACTAGCGGGAGGGCCCACCGGGGAGCTGTTTTTT. Translating it yields CASSLILLAGGPTGELFF.

There are many counts of this clonotype. This rearrangement joins TRBV7-8 to TRBJ1-1, with TRBD1 as a possible D gene (5 bases). The CDR3 is made up of 15 amino acids. CDR1 and CDR2 from the germline V gene are SGHVS and FQNEAQ. Trimming removed 5 bases at V and 4 bases at J, with 17 bases between. The CDR3 is CASSQPKRGSTEAFF. CDR3 nucleotides: TGTGCCAGCAGCCAACCAAAGAGGGGAAGCACTGAAGCTTTCTTT.

This clonotype was counted at least ten times. The chain combines TRBV6-2 or TRBV6-3 with TRBJ1-1; D possibly corresponds to TRBD1 (6 bases). V was shortened by 2 bases and J by 2 bases, with 9 bases between the two germline ends. CDR1 and CDR2 from the germline V gene are MNHEY and SVGEGT. This CDR3 is built from 14 residues. The CDR3 here is CASSYGGPNTEAFF. The CDR3 coding sequence is TGTGCCAGCAGTTACGGGGGCCCAAACACTGAAGCTTTCTTT.

This clonotype was counted at least ten times. Because the CDR3 is missing its conserved closing phenylalanine or tryptophan, this is likely a read error. As DNA, the CDR3 is TGTGCCAGCTACTCGATTATTAACAAGAACACTGAAGCTTTCCTT. As protein: CASYSIINKNTEAFL. This rearrangement joins TRBV2 to TRBJ1-1; D uncertain. Trimming took off 8 bases at V and 1 base at J, with 17 bases between the two ends. The CDR3 sequence is 15 residues long. Germline V gene data show CDR1 as SNHLY and CDR2 as FYNNEI.

The CDR3 loop is CASSYTSGSPDTQHF. Here the CDR3 DNA reads TGTGCCAGCAGCTACACTAGCGGGAGCCCGGATACGCAGCATTTT. This chain uses TRBV11-2 with TRBJ2-3; D ambiguous. The tail of the sequence fits TRBJ1-5 better, so the J call may be wrong. From germline, CDR1 is SGHAT and CDR2 FQNNGV. This CDR3 spans 15 amino acids.

This clonotype has a handful of counts. V is TRBV7-2 and J is TRBJ1-1; 9 nucleotides match TRBD1. The CDR3 has 15 residues. V lost 0 bases, J lost 4 bases, and 3 bases stayed unmatched. Germline loops: CDR1 SGHTA, CDR2 FQGNSA. The CDR3 nucleotides read TGTGCCAGCAGCTTAGCAGACAGGGGGAGCACTGAAGCTTTCTTT. Translated: CASSLADRGSTEAFF.